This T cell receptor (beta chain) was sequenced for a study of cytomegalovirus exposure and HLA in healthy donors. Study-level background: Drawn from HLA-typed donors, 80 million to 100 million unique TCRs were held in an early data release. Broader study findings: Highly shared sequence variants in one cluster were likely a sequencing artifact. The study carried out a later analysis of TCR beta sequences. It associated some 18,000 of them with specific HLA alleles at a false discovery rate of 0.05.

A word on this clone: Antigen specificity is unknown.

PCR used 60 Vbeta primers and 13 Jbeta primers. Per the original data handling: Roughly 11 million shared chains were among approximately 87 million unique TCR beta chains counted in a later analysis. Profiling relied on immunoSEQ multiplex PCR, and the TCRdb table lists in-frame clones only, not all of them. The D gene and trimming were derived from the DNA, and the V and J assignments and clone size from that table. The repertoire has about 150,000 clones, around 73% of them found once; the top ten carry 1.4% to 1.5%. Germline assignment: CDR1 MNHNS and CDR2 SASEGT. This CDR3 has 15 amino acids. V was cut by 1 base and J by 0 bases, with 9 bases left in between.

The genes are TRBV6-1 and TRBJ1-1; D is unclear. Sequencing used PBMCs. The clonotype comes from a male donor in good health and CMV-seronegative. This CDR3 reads CASSEGGSLNTEAFF. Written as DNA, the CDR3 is TGTGCCAGCAGTGAAGGAGGCAGCCTGAACACTGAAGCTTTCTTT.